This TCR beta chain was profiled in a study of T cell repertoires in cytomegalovirus infection. TCRdb fed the reads into MiXCR, producing one record per CDR3 protein. The sample has 740,000 or so distinct CDR3 sequences; about 40% are singletons. This clonotype has only a few counts. The junction departs from the called germline gene at one end, perhaps through a read error. The sample consisted of PBMCs. The sequence was obtained from a human donor in good health (CMV status not recorded). Some clones in this sample may be carry-over from other donors' samples.

DNA of the CDR3: TGTGCCACCAGTACTGCAACTGAAGCTTTCTTT. It is translated as CATSTATEAFF. V gene TRBV10-3 combines with J gene TRBJ1-1, with D unclear. The length of the CDR3 is 11 residues. Germline V gives CDR1 ENHRY, CDR2 SYGVKD.